The next 27 T cell receptor beta chains were all read from a single sample in a study of blood T cell repertoires in COVID-19. Repertoires were generated with immunoSEQ multiplex PCR, while TCRdb's copy carries only in-frame clones and drops some. The table has more than 45,000 clones, around 83% seen once. The source material was peripheral blood. Every receptor here comes from a human donor in a cohort sampled during active COVID-19.

This rearrangement joins TRBV7-2 to TRBJ1-2; 9 nucleotides match TRBD1. CDR1 and CDR2 (germline): SGHTA, FQGNSA. J lost 4 bases, V lost 5 bases, and 11 bases had no gene match. CDR3 length equals 16 residues. The CDR3 DNA is TGTGCCAGCAGCCCGACGGGGACAGGGATCGGCTATGGCTACACCTTC. Its translation: CASSPTGTGIGYGYTF.

The chain uses TRBV5-6 and TRBJ1-2, with D hard to call. V lost 4 bases, J lost 8 bases, and 12 bases lay in between. The CDR3 runs 12 residues. Germline CDR1 and CDR2: SGHDT and YYEEEE. CDR3 in amino acids: CASSPASGGYTF. The CDR3 region has the DNA TGTGCCAGCAGCCCCGCCTCCGGGGGCTACACCTTC. Full variable domain (remainder filled in from reference TRBV5-6 and TRBJ1-2): DAGVTQSPTHLIKTRGQQVTLRCSPKSGHDTVSWYQQALGQGPQFIFQYYEEEERQRGNFPDRFSGHQFPNYSSELNVNALLLGDSALYLCASSPASGGYTFGSGTRLTVV.

The V gene is TRBV18, the J gene TRBJ2-2; a weak D match, TRBD2 (5 bases). This CDR3 contains 15 residues. Trimming left V 6 bases short and J 4 bases short, with 15 bases between. Germline V gene sequence: CDR1 KGHSH, CDR2 LQKENI. For the CDR3, the DNA is TGTGCCAGCTCGCTCGACGGGGAGATCACCGGGGAGCTGTTTTTT. Amino acids: CASSLDGEITGELFF.

V is TRBV11-2 and J is TRBJ2-2, with 10 bases matching TRBD2. The CDR3 totals 16 residues. V was clipped by 6 bases and J by 4 bases; unmatched bases: 8. Germline V CDR1 and CDR2: SGHAT, FQNNGV. The CDR3 spells CASSGQRGGGTGELFF. CDR3 in DNA: TGTGCCAGCAGTGGGCAGCGGGGGGGCGGCACCGGGGAGCTGTTTTTT.

This chain joins TRBV28 and TRBJ2-7, with 8 nucleotides matching TRBD1. The germline CDR1 and CDR2 sequences are MDHEN and SYDVKM. The V gene end was trimmed by 7 bases and the J gene end by 6 bases; junction bases not matched to a gene: 11. The CDR3 runs 14 residues. Written as DNA, the CDR3 is TGTGCCAGCATCATAAGGCCAGGGGGCGGCGAGCAGTACTTC. This encodes CASIIRPGGGEQYF.

This chain links TRBV6-5 with TRBJ1-1; TRBD1 aligns across 8 bases. V was clipped by 7 bases and J by 4 bases; unmatched bases: 5. Per the germline V gene, CDR1 is MNHEY and CDR2 is SVGAGI. The CDR3 extends over 13 amino acids. The CDR3 sequence: CASIQQGGTEAFF. The CDR3 DNA reads as TGTGCCAGCATCCAACAGGGGGGCACTGAAGCTTTCTTT.

V and J are TRBV3-1 (or the pseudogene TRBV3-2) and TRBJ2-3; 8 nucleotides align to TRBD2. The CDR3 loop spans 18 amino acids. Looked up from germline, CDR1 is LGHDT and CDR2 is YNNKEL (reference sequence). The junction had 11 bases not matched to a gene; V was cut back by 1 base and J by 2 bases. Here the CDR3 DNA reads TGTGCCAGCAGCCAAGCAGACCCGGGACTAGTCAACACAGATACGCAGTATTTT. It translates to CASSQADPGLVNTDTQYF.

The chain uses TRBV3-1 (or the pseudogene TRBV3-2) and TRBJ2-1; 10 bases fit TRBD2. Losses at the gene ends were 4 bases for V and 1 base for J; bases not matched to a gene: 4. CDR3 size: 16 residues. The germline gives CDR1 LGHDT, CDR2 YNNKEL (reference sequence). CDR3 nucleotide sequence: TGTGCCAGCAGCCGATCGACTAGCGGGTCCTACAATGAGCAGTTCTTC. Its protein product is CASSRSTSGSYNEQFF.

This clone was recorded only once. The V and J genes are TRBV28 and TRBJ1-5; D gene uncertain. Germline loops: CDR1 MDHEN, CDR2 SYDVKM. This CDR3 contains 16 residues. Trimming took off 4 bases at V and 9 bases at J, with 22 bases between the two ends. CDR3 nucleotide sequence: TGTGCCAGCAGTTCCCCGGGTCACCCCTCAATCATGCCCCAGCATTTT. Translated, it gives CASSSPGHPSIMPQHF.

The V gene is TRBV3-1 (or the pseudogene TRBV3-2), the J gene TRBJ1-2, with a weak D call TRBD1 (6 bases). V was trimmed by 5 bases and J by 0 bases, leaving 25 bases between them. The germline V gene has CDR1 LGHDT and CDR2 YNNKEL (reference sequence). The CDR3 loop spans 19 amino acids. The CDR3 loop reads CASSSQDRDANRANYGYTF. In DNA form, the CDR3 reads TGTGCCAGCAGCTCCCAAGACAGAGATGCCAACAGGGCTAACTATGGCTACACCTTC.

This clone was detected once. The chain is built from TRBV2 and TRBJ2-1; 7 positions match TRBD1. Germline loops: CDR1 SNHLY, CDR2 FYNNEI. With V trimmed by 10 bases and J by 2 bases, 8 bases remained unmatched. This CDR3 region has 14 residues. The CDR3 region is CAILTGKAYNEQFF. The CDR3, as DNA: TGTGCCATCCTGACAGGGAAGGCCTACAATGAGCAGTTCTTC.

J is TRBJ1-5 and V is TRBV10-3, with a possible D match to TRBD1 (5 bases). This CDR3 has 15 residues. V was trimmed by 6 bases and J by 7 bases, leaving 19 bases between them. Germline assignment: CDR1 ENHRY and CDR2 SYGVKD. In DNA, the CDR3 is TGTGCCATCAGCCCCCAGGGTGGCCGCCTCCAGCCCCAGCATTTT. This codes for CAISPQGGRLQPQHF.

The chain has TRBV18 and TRBJ1-2; 10 bases line up with TRBD1. With 4 bases clipped from V and 2 bases from J, the junction kept 1 base outside the gene matches. The CDR3 is 14 residues long. Looked up from germline, CDR1 is KGHSH and CDR2 is LQKENI. The CDR3 DNA follows: TGTGCCAGCTCACAGGACAGGGGGAACTATGGCTACACCTTC. Its translation: CASSQDRGNYGYTF.

The table lists this clone with a few counts. The chain is built from TRBV28 and TRBJ2-1; TRBD2 matches at 8 bases. Germline loops: CDR1 MDHEN, CDR2 SYDVKM. The CDR3 totals 15 residues. Trimming cost V 5 bases and J 0 bases; bases outside gene matches: 3. CDR3: CASSSGGSSYNEQFF. For the CDR3, the DNA is TGTGCCAGCAGTAGCGGGGGTTCCTCCTACAATGAGCAGTTCTTC.

The chain joins TRBV6-5 to TRBJ1-1; D not certain. The CDR3 totals 14 residues. V was cut by 6 bases and J by 0 bases, with 11 bases left in between. The germline V gene encodes CDR1 MNHEY and CDR2 SVGAGI. This chain's CDR3 is CASRPTVMNTEAFF. The CDR3 nucleotides read TGTGCCAGCAGACCTACCGTGATGAACACTGAAGCTTTCTTT.

J is TRBJ1-1 and V is TRBV5-1; 9 bases are shared with TRBD1. J lost 4 bases, V lost 6 bases, and 7 bases had no gene match. Germline lookup yields CDR1 SGHRS and CDR2 YFSETQ. This CDR3 is built from 14 residues. CDR3 nucleotide sequence: TGCGCCAGCACTTACAGGGGGCAAGGCACTGAAGCTTTCTTT. It is translated as CASTYRGQGTEAFF.

This chain connects TRBV7-2 to TRBJ2-7; possibly TRBD2 for D (5 bases). With 3 bases removed from V and 0 bases from J, the gap between germline ends came to 9 bases. Germline CDR1 reads SGHTA; CDR2 reads FQGNSA. CDR3 size: 14 residues. The CDR3 is CASSFSGSSYEQYF. The CDR3 DNA is TGTGCCAGCAGCTTCTCTGGGAGCTCCTACGAGCAGTACTTC.

The V and J genes are TRBV5-4 and TRBJ1-2; a weak D match, TRBD1 (6 bases). The ends were cut back, 0 bases at V and 2 bases at J, with 11 bases in the middle. The CDR3 runs to 15 residues. Germline loops: CDR1 SGHNT, CDR2 YYREEE (reference sequence). CDR3 amino acids: CASSLGDGQNYGYTF. The DNA of the CDR3 is TGTGCCAGCAGCTTGGGCGATGGACAGAACTATGGCTACACCTTC.

The J gene is TRBJ2-3, the V gene TRBV7-8; 8 bases align to TRBD2. After removal of 4 bases from V and 0 bases from J, the junction contained 3 bases not matched to a gene. The CDR3 contains 15 residues. CDR1 and CDR2 (germline): SGHVS, FQNEAQ. This CDR3 reads CASSSRLASTDTQYF. The CDR3 DNA reads as TGTGCCAGCAGCTCGAGACTAGCGAGCACAGATACGCAGTATTTT.

The V gene is TRBV28, the J gene TRBJ2-7; 9 bases are shared with TRBD1. Looked up from germline, CDR1 is MDHEN and CDR2 is SYDVKM. J lost 1 base, V lost 4 bases, and 8 bases had no gene match. CDR3 length equals 16 residues. The CDR3 loop is CASSWATGTGSYEQYF. The CDR3 DNA reads TGTGCCAGCAGTTGGGCGACCGGGACAGGGTCCTACGAGCAGTACTTC.

The rearrangement joins TRBV5-1 to TRBJ1-2, with a weak D call TRBD1 (6 bases). Germline V gene sequence: CDR1 SGHRS, CDR2 YFSETQ. V was clipped by 0 bases and J by 0 bases, with 9 bases between them. The CDR3 runs 15 residues. The CDR3 DNA reads TGCGCCAGCAGCTTGGGAGGGACATCTAACTATGGCTACACCTTC. Its translation: CASSLGGTSNYGYTF.

The chain joins TRBV27 to TRBJ2-3, with unresolved D. The V end was cut by 3 bases, the J end by 0 bases, with 7 bases between. The CDR3 spans 14 residues. Germline values: CDR1 MNHEY, CDR2 SMNVEV (reference sequence). The CDR3 here is CASSLGRSTDTQYF. The CDR3 DNA follows: TGTGCCAGCAGTTTGGGCAGGAGCACAGATACGCAGTATTTT.

J is TRBJ2-1 and V is TRBV9, with D possibly matching TRBD1 (6 bases). Trimming took off 3 bases at V and 7 bases at J, with 14 bases between the two ends. The V gene's germline CDR1 is SGDLS and CDR2 YYNGEE. This CDR3 comprises 14 residues. The CDR3 region has the DNA TGTGCCAGCAGCGCCCAAAGAACAGGGAATGAGCAGTTCTTC. Protein: CASSAQRTGNEQFF. The complete variable domain, with remaining parts taken from reference TRBV9 and TRBJ2-1, reads DSGVTQTPKHLITATGQRVTLRCSPRSGDLSVYWYQQSLDQGLQFLIQYYNGEERAKGNILERFSAQQFPDLHSELNLSSLELGDSALYFCASSAQRTGNEQFFGPGTRLTVL.

The chain employs TRBV19 and TRBJ2-7; TRBD1 agrees at 8 bases. Germline V CDR1 and CDR2: LNHDA, SQIVND (reference sequence). This CDR3 comprises 17 residues. After removal of 8 bases from V and 2 bases from J, the junction contained 17 bases not matched to a gene. DNA of the CDR3: TGTGCCAGTTCCCTTCAGGGACAGGCGGAGGTTGCCTACGAGCAGTACTTC. This translates into CASSLQGQAEVAYEQYF.

The chain employs TRBV5-4 and TRBJ2-1; 12 bases map to TRBD2. The CDR3 totals 16 residues. V lost 4 bases to trimming and J lost 4 bases; unmatched junction nucleotides: 6. From germline, CDR1 is SGHNT and CDR2 YYREEE (reference sequence). CDR3 protein: CASSAGTSGLYNEQFF. In DNA, the CDR3 is TGTGCCAGCAGCGCGGGGACTAGCGGGCTATACAATGAGCAGTTCTTC.

The rearrangement joins TRBV4-1 to TRBJ1-1; unclear D gene. The CDR3 consists of 15 residues. V was trimmed by 2 bases and J by 2 bases, leaving 12 bases between them. In germline, CDR1 is MGHRA, CDR2 YSYEKL. CDR3: CASSQTPGGNTEAFF. For the CDR3, the DNA is TGCGCCAGCAGCCAAACGCCAGGAGGAAACACTGAAGCTTTCTTT.

The J gene is TRBJ2-7, the V gene TRBV7-4, with D possibly being TRBD1 (6 bases). In germline, CDR1 is SGHVT, CDR2 SQSDAQ. Trimming pared 5 bases from V and 3 bases from J, leaving 17 bases between. There are 15 residues in the CDR3. CDR3 bases: TGTGCCAGCAGCCCCGACAGGAAACCGTTCTACGAGCAGTACTTC. Translating it yields CASSPDRKPFYEQYF.